Listed below are T cell receptor beta chains from one sample, sequenced in a study of T cell repertoires in cytomegalovirus infection. Their cognate antigens are unknown. TCRdb used MiXCR to reprocess the reads, holding one entry per CDR3 protein. Of roughly 920,000 distinct CDR3 sequences in the sample, roughly 31% were seen once. The specimen comprised cultured CD8+ T cells from PBMCs, sampled from culture after CMV antigen stimulation. These receptors were collected from a human donor in good health (CMV status not recorded). Some clones in this sample may be carry-over from other donors' samples. The CDR3 runs from the conserved cysteine through the conserved F or W. A D gene is named only where the DNA matches it firmly. Clone size is shown for a subset of rows, as once, few, many or a class of expanded clone.

D gene,V gene,J gene,clone size,CDR3 protein,CDR3 DNA
NA,TRBV15,TRBJ2-7,NA,CATSSGQFEQYF,TGTGCCACCAGCAGTGGGCAGTTCGAGCAGTACTTC
NA,TRBV7-8,TRBJ2-1,many,CASSLDGSDQFF,TGTGCCAGCAGCTTAGATGGGTCAGACCAGTTCTTC
NA,TRBV6-6,TRBJ2-1,NA,CASRWGGQNNEQFF,TGTGCCAGCAGATGGGGAGGACAAAACAATGAGCAGTTCTTC
NA,TRBV20-1,TRBJ2-6,NA,CSARVQISGANVLTF,TGCAGTGCTAGAGTACAGATCTCTGGGGCCAACGTCCTGACTTTC
TRBD2,TRBV12-3/TRBV12-4,TRBJ2-1,NA,CASSSGTSSLNEQFF,TGTGCCAGCAGTAGCGGGACTAGCAGTCTCAATGAGCAGTTCTTC
NA,TRBV6-2/TRBV6-3,TRBJ1-6,many,CASSYSSGDSPLHF,TGTGCCAGCAGTTACTCATCGGGGGATTCACCCCTCCACTTT
NA,TRBV27,TRBJ2-2,NA,CASRAQGNTGELFF,TGTGCCAGCAGGGCACAGGGGAACACCGGGGAGCTGTTTTTT
TRBD2,TRBV7-9,TRBJ2-7,many,CASSTTSGDAYEQYF,TGTGCCAGCAGCACGACTAGCGGGGACGCCTACGAGCAGTACTTC
NA,TRBV12-3/TRBV12-4,TRBJ1-1,many,CASSLAMNTEAFF,TGTGCCAGCAGCTTAGCAATGAACACTGAAGCTTTCTTT
NA,TRBV24-1,TRBJ2-1,NA,CATSVRESPNEQFF,TGTGCCACCAGTGTCAGGGAATCCCCCAATGAGCAGTTCTTC
TRBD2,TRBV27,TRBJ2-1,NA,CASSPPSLSGGDNEQFF,TGTGCCAGCAGTCCGCCCTCCCTAAGCGGGGGGGACAATGAGCAGTTCTTC
NA,TRBV27,TRBJ2-4,few,CASSGDWAIQYF,TGTGCCAGCAGTGGGGACTGGGCCATTCAGTACTTC
NA,TRBV7-2,TRBJ2-3,many,CASSLEGGRTDTQYF,TGTGCCAGCAGCTTAGAGGGGGGGCGAACAGATACGCAGTATTTT
NA,TRBV7-2,TRBJ1-2,NA,CASSFPGVEGYDYTF,TGTGCCAGCAGCTTTCCAGGGGTAGAAGGATATGACTACACCTTC
NA,TRBV15,TRBJ1-1,NA,CATSGGNSGTEAFF,TGTGCCACCAGCGGGGGGAATTCGGGCACTGAAGCTTTCTTT
NA,TRBV6-1,TRBJ2-3,few,CASSERWRGGDTQYF,TGTGCCAGCAGTGAAAGGTGGCGGGGAGGCGATACGCAGTATTTT
NA,TRBV25-1,TRBJ2-5,NA,CASSEYLYTEILKETQYF,TGTGCCAGCAGTGAGTACCTATACACCGAAATACTGAAAGAGACCCAGTACTTC
NA,TRBV6-5,TRBJ2-3,few,CASSYDGSRGTDTQYF,TGTGCCAGCAGTTACGATGGAAGTAGGGGCACAGATACGCAGTATTTT
TRBD2,TRBV27,TRBJ2-1,NA,CATFRRGENDEQFF,TGTGCCACCTTTAGACGGGGGGAAAACGATGAGCAGTTCTTC
TRBD1,TRBV15,TRBJ2-5,few,CATSNSGTGQETQYF,TGTGCCACCAGCAATTCCGGGACAGGGCAAGAGACCCAGTACTTC
NA,TRBV7-9,TRBJ1-5,few,CASSLGGSDQPQHF,TGTGCCAGCAGCTTAGGGGGATCTGATCAGCCCCAGCATTTT
TRBD2,TRBV27,TRBJ2-7,NA,CASSTGTSGRSSYEQYF,TGTGCCAGCAGTACCGGGACTAGCGGGCGAAGCTCCTACGAGCAGTACTTC
NA,TRBV29-1,TRBJ2-1,NA,CSVGAGGYNEQFF,TGCAGCGTTGGGGCCGGGGGCTACAATGAGCAGTTCTTC
NA,TRBV6-1,TRBJ2-7,NA,CASSEGITGRSYEQYF,TGTGCCAGCAGTGAAGGCATAACAGGAAGGAGCTACGAGCAGTACTTC
NA,TRBV19,TRBJ1-1,few,CASSIGGTVPEAFF,TGTGCCAGTAGTATAGGAGGGACCGTTCCTGAAGCTTTCTTT
NA,TRBV2,TRBJ2-7,NA,CATTSGKTRYEQYF,TGTGCCACCACGTCTGGGAAGACTCGCTACGAGCAGTACTTC
NA,TRBV7-9,TRBJ1-1,few,CASRWANMNTEAFF,TGTGCCAGCAGGTGGGCCAATATGAACACTGAAGCTTTCTTT
TRBD2,TRBV27,TRBJ2-1,NA,CASSLWGLAGNEQFF,TGTGCCAGCAGTCTATGGGGGCTAGCGGGCAATGAGCAGTTCTTC
NA,TRBV7-9,TRBJ1-1,NA,CASSSHHSGGTEAFF,TGTGCCAGCAGCTCCCACCACTCCGGCGGCACTGAAGCTTTCTTT
NA,TRBV29-1,TRBJ2-7,NA,CCVRTGMAYEQYF,TGCTGCGTTCGCACAGGGATGGCCTACGAGCAGTACTTC
NA,TRBV24-1,TRBJ1-4,NA,CATSDTRQAEKLFF,TGTGCCACCAGTGATACAAGACAGGCTGAAAAACTGTTTTTT
NA,TRBV11-2,TRBJ1-5,NA,CASSLRADNSNQPQHF,TGTGCCAGCAGCTTAAGGGCAGATAACTCCAATCAGCCCCAGCATTTT
NA,TRBV6-5,TRBJ2-7,NA,CASSYGNSLYEQYF,TGTGCCAGCAGTTACGGAAACTCGCTGTACGAGCAGTACTTC
NA,TRBV12-3/TRBV12-4,TRBJ1-3,NA,CASVRGRTGNTTYF,TGTGCCAGCGTGAGGGGCCGCACTGGAAACACCACATATTTT
NA,TRBV6-1,TRBJ1-2,NA,CASSEEVTDYGYTF,TGTGCCAGCAGTGAAGAGGTCACAGACTATGGCTACACCTTC
NA,TRBV4-1,TRBJ1-5,NA,CASSQEAGVYQPLHF,TGCGCCAGCAGCCAAGAAGCCGGGGTTTATCAGCCCCTGCATTTT
TRBD2,TRBV6-5,TRBJ2-2,NA,CASSVPLAGLNTGELFF,TGTGCCAGCAGTGTTCCCTTAGCGGGGCTGAACACCGGGGAGCTGTTTTTT
TRBD2,TRBV27,TRBJ2-3,few,CASSPSSGDLSTDTQYF,TGTGCCAGCAGTCCGTCTAGCGGGGATCTGAGCACAGATACGCAGTATTTT
TRBD1,TRBV19,TRBJ1-2,NA,CASSLGTGRGGYTF,TGTGCCAGTAGTCTCGGGACAGGTAGAGGTGGCTACACCTTC
TRBD1,TRBV4-1,TRBJ2-1,few,CASRSEGAAYNEQFF,TGCGCCAGCAGATCAGAGGGGGCGGCCTACAATGAGCAGTTCTTC
NA,TRBV4-1,TRBJ2-3,NA,CASSPDKLGTRTDTQYF,TGCGCCAGCAGCCCGGACAAATTAGGGACCCGCACAGATACGCAGTATTTT
TRBD1,TRBV6-5,TRBJ2-2,NA,CASRPRGQTIGELFF,TGTGCCAGCAGGCCGAGGGGACAGACTATCGGGGAGCTGTTTTTT